A selection of T cell receptor beta chains follows, all from one sample in a study of shared clonotypes between healthy human individuals. Repertoires were generated with immunoSEQ multiplex PCR, while TCRdb's copy carries only in-frame clones and drops some. The sample includes approximately 400,000 clones, about 97% of them seen just once. Sequencing was carried out using memory CD8+ T cells sorted from blood. The receptors were sampled from a man younger than 40 in good health. Each CDR3 is given with its conserved first and last residue. Fields, in order: V gene, J gene, D gene, CDR3 protein. A D gene is named only where the DNA matches it firmly.

>TRBV30|TRBJ2-3|.
CAWSRTGTDTQYF
>TRBV11-3|TRBJ2-7|.
CASSLASGYEQYF
>TRBV7-9|TRBJ2-5|TRBD2
CASTRTSVETQYF
>TRBV27|TRBJ1-4|TRBD1
CASSLLGGQGVGKLFF
>TRBV28|TRBJ1-5|.
CASLVQGQNQPQHF
>TRBV5-1|TRBJ1-2|TRBD1
CASSPTGTDYGYTF
>TRBV30|TRBJ1-2|TRBD1
CAWDRGNYGYTF
>TRBV18|TRBJ2-4|.
CASSPPYPSENPLAKNIQYF
>TRBV11-3|TRBJ1-1|.
CASRPRQAMNTEAFF
>TRBV2|TRBJ1-1|.
CASSKNEDTEAFF
>TRBV6-5|TRBJ2-1|.
CASSYSSGGAYNEQFF
>TRBV19|TRBJ2-2|TRBD1
CASRGQANTGELFF
>TRBV7-9|TRBJ1-3|TRBD1
CASSSPGQVSGNTIYF
>TRBV28|TRBJ1-2|.
CASSLDQTRGYTF
>TRBV5-1|TRBJ2-2|.
CASHNTGELFF
>TRBV10-3|TRBJ2-2|TRBD2
CAIRGTSEGTGELFF
>TRBV7-6|TRBJ2-1|TRBD2
CASSLKPGTSVNEQFF
>TRBV5-1|TRBJ2-3|TRBD2
CASSPAGTRGTDTQYF
>TRBV20-1|TRBJ2-1|.
CSEARAGEQFF
>TRBV7-9|TRBJ2-2|.
CASSQLTGSGELFF
>TRBV5-1|TRBJ2-7|TRBD1
CASSFGQGSKQYF
>TRBV9|TRBJ2-3|.
CASSVGGSGPYPDTQYF
>TRBV19|TRBJ2-3|.
CASSPQGIDTQYF
>TRBV2|TRBJ2-7|TRBD2
CASSERGSPFYEQYF
>TRBV27|TRBJ2-2|.
CASSNTGELFF
>TRBV2|TRBJ1-2|.
CASSETGNYGYTF
>TRBV5-4|TRBJ2-4|.
CASSLVAKNIQYF
>TRBV18|TRBJ2-7|.
CASSPPSGLFYEQYF
>TRBV28|TRBJ1-5|.
CASSYPQGLQPQHF
>TRBV18|TRBJ2-3|TRBD1
CASSRDRTYSTDTQYF
>TRBV6-1|TRBJ1-1|.
CASRGTPPGNTEAFF
>TRBV7-9|TRBJ2-7|TRBD1
CASSSGKTGWLNEQYF
>TRBV28|TRBJ2-7|.
CASSFPRFSYEQYF
>TRBV29-1|TRBJ2-5|TRBD2
CSVVYGRAQETQYF
>TRBV30|TRBJ2-1|.
CAWAKTSYNEQFF
>TRBV19|TRBJ1-5|.
CASSIEGNQPQHF
>TRBV6-1|TRBJ1-4|.
CASSGRQRELFF
>TRBV29-1|TRBJ2-1|TRBD2
CSVTLLSGMVGEQFF